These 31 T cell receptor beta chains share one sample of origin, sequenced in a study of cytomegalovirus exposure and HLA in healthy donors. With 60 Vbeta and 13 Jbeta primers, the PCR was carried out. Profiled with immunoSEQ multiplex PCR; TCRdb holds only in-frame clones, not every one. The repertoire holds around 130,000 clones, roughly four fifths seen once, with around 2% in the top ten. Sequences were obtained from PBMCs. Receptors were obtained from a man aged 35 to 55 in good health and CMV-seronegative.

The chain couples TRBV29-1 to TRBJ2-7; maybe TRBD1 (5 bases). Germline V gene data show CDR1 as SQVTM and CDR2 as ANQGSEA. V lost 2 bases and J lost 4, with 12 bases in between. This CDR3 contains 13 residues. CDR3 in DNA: TGCAGCGTTGAACCTCTTTCAGGGTACGAGCAGTACTTC. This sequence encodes CSVEPLSGYEQYF.

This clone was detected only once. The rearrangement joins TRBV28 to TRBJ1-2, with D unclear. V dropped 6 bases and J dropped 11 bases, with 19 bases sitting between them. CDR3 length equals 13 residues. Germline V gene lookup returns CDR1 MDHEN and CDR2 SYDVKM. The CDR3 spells CASRNHTSEGYTF. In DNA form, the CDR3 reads TGTGCCAGCAGAAACCATACAAGTGAGGGTTACACCTTC.

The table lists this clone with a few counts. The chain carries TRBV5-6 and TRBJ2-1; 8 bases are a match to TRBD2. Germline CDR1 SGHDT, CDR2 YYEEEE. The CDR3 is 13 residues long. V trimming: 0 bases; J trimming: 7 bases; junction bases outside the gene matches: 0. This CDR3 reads CASSLGGRNEQFF. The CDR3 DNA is TGTGCCAGCAGCTTGGGCGGGAGGAATGAGCAGTTCTTC.

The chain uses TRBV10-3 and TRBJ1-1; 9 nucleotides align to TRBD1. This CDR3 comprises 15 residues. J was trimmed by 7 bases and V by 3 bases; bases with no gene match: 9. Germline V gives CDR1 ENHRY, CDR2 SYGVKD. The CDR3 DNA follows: TGTGCCATCAGTGATAACAGGGGGCGCAAGGATGAAGCTTTCTTT. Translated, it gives CAISDNRGRKDEAFF.

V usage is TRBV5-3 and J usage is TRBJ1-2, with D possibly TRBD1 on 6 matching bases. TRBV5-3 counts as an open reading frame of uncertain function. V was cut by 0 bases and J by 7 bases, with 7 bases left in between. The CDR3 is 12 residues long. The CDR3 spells CARSLDRVGYTF. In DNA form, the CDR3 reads TGTGCCAGAAGCTTGGACAGGGTTGGCTACACCTTC.

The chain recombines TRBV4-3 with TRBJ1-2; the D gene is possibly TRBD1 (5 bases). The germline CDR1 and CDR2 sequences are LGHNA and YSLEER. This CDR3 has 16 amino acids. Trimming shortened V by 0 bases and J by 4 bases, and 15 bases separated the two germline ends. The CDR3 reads CASSQEGGVLIYGYTF. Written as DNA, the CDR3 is TGCGCCAGCAGCCAAGAGGGGGGGGTATTGATCTATGGCTACACCTTC.

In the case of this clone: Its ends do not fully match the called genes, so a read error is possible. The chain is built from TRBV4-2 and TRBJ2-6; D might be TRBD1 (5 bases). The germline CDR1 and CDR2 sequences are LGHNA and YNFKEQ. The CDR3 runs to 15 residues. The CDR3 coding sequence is TGTGCCAGCAGCCAAGTTTCGTCTGGGGCCAACGGCCTGACTTTC. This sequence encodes CASSQVSSGANGLTF.

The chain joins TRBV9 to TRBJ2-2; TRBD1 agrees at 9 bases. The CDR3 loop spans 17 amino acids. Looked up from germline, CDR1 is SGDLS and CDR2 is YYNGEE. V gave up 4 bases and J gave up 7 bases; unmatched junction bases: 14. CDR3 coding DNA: TGTGCCAGCAGCCCCGGGACAGGGAGTAATAGTTTCGGGGAGCTGTTTTTT. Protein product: CASSPGTGSNSFGELFF.

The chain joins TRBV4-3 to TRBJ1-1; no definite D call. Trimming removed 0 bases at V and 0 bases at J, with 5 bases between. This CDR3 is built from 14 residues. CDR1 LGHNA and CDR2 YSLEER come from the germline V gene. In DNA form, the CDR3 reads TGCGCCAGCAGCCAAGACAGGTTGAACACTGAAGCTTTCTTT. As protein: CASSQDRLNTEAFF.

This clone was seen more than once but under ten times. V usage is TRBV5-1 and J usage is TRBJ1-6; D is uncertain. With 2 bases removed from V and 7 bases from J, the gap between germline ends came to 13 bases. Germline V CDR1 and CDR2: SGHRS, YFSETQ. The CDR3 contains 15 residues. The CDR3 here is CASSLYDTSNSPLHF. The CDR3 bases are TGCGCCAGCAGCTTATACGACACGTCCAATTCACCCCTCCACTTT. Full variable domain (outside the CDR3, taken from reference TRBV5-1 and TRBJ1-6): KAGVTQTPRYLIKTRGQQVTLSCSPISGHRSVSWYQQTPGQGLQFLFEYFSETQRNKGNFPGRFSGRQFSNSRSEMNVSTLELGDSALYLCASSLYDTSNSPLHFGNGTRLTVT.

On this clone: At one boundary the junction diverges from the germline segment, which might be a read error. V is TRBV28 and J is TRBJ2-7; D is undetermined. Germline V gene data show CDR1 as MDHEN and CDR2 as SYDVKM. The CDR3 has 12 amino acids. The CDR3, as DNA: TGTGCCAGCTGTTTTCGGTCCTACGAGCAGTACTTC. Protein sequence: CASCFRSYEQYF. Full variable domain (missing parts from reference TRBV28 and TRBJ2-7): DVKVTQSSRYLVKRTGEKVFLECVQDMDHENMFWYRQDPGLGLRLIYFSYDVKMKEKGDIPEGYSVSREKKERFSLILESASTNQTSMYLCASCFRSYEQYFGPGTRLTVT.

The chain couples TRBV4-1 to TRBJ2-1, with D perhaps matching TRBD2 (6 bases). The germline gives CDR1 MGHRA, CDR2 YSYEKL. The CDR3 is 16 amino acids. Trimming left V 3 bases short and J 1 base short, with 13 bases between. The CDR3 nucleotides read TGCGCCAGCAGCCATGAGACTAGTAATTCCTACAATGAGCAGTTCTTC. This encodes CASSHETSNSYNEQFF.

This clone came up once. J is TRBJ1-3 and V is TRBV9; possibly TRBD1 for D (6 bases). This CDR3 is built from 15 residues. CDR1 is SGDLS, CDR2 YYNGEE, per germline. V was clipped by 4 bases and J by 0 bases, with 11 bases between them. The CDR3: CASSLRDNSGNTIYF. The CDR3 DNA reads TGTGCCAGCAGCCTCCGGGACAACTCTGGAAACACCATATATTTT.

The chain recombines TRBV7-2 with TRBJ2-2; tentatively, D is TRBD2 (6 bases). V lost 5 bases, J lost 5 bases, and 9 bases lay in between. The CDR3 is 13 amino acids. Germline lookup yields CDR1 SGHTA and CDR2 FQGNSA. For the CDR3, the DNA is TGTGCCAGCAGCCCCCGGGAGACCGGGGAGCTGTTTTTT. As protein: CASSPRETGELFF.

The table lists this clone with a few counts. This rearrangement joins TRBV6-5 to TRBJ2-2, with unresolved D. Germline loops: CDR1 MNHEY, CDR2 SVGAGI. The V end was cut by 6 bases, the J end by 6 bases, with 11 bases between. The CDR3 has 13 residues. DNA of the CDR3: TGTGCCAGCAGCCAGGTGATGGCCGGGGAGCTGTTTTTT. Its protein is CASSQVMAGELFF.

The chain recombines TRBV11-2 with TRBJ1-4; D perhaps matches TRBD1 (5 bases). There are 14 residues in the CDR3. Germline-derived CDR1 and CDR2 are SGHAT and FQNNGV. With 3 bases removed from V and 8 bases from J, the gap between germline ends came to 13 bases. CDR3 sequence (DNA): TGTGCCAGCAGCTTGGGGGTGGGGGGGGAAAAACTGTTTTTT. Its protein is CASSLGVGGEKLFF.

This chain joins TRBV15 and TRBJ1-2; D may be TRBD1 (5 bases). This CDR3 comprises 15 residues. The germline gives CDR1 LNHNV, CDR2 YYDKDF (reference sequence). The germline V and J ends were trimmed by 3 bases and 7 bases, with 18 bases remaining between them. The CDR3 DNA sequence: TGTGCCACCAGCAGGCCAGGACAAGGGATAGGTGGCTACACCTTC. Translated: CATSRPGQGIGGYTF.

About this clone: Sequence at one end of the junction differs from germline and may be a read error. This CDR3 reads CVSSPGTSGTDTQYF. In nucleotides, the CDR3 is TGTGTCAGCTCCCCCGGGACTAGCGGGACAGATACGCAGTATTTT. The J gene is TRBJ2-3, the V gene TRBV9, with 12 bases aligning to TRBD2. The CDR3 loop spans 15 amino acids. In germline, CDR1 is SGDLS, CDR2 YYNGEE.

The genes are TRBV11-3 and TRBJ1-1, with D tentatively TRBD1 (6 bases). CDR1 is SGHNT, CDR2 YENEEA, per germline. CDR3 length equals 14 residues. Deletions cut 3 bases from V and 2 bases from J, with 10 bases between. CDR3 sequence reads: CASSFSDSNTEAFF. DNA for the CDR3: TGTGCCAGCAGCTTTTCGGACAGCAACACTGAAGCTTTCTTT.

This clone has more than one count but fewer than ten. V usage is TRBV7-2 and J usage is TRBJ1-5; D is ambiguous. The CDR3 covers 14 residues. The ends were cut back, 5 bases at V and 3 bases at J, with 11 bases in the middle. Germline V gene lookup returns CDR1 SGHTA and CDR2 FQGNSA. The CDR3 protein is CASSPGTLNQPQHF. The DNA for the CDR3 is TGTGCCAGCAGCCCCGGTACCCTCAATCAGCCCCAGCATTTT. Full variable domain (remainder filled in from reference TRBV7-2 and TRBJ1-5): GAGVSQSPSNKVTEKGKDVELRCDPISGHTALYWYRQSLGQGLEFLIYFQGNSAPDKSGLPSDRFSAERTGGSVSTLTIQRTQQEDSAVYLCASSPGTLNQPQHFGDGTRLSIL.

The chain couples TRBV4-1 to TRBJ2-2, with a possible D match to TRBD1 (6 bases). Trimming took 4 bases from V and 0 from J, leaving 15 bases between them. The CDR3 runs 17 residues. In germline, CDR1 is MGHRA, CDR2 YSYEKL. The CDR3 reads CASSPLGTRANTGELFF. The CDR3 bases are TGCGCCAGCAGCCCCCTAGGGACACGCGCGAACACCGGGGAGCTGTTTTTT.

CDR3 protein: CASSAPAGADTDTQYF. The CDR3 DNA reads TGCGCCAGCAGCGCCCCAGCGGGGGCAGACACAGATACGCAGTATTTT. The rearrangement uses TRBV5-1 and TRBJ2-3, with 8 nucleotides matching TRBD2. The CDR3 loop spans 16 amino acids. With 4 bases clipped from V and 2 bases from J, the junction kept 9 bases outside the gene matches. Germline V gives CDR1 SGHRS, CDR2 YFSETQ.

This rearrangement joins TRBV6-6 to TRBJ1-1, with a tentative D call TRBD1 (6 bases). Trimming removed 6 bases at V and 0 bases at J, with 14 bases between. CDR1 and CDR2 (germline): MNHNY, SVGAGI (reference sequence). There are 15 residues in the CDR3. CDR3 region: CASRHTDRMNTEAFF. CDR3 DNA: TGTGCCAGCAGACATACGGACAGAATGAACACTGAAGCTTTCTTT.

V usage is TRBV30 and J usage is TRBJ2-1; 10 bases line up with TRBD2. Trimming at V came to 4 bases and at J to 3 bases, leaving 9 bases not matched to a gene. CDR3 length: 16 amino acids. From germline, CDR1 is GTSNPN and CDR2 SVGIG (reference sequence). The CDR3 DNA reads TGTGCCTGGAATCAGGCTAGCGGGGGATACTACAATGAGCAGTTCTTC. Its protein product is CAWNQASGGYYNEQFF.

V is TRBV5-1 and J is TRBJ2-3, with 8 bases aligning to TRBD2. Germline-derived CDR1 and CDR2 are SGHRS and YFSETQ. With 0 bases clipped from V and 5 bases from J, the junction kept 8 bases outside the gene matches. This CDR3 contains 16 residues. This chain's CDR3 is CASSLAGGEWKDTQYF. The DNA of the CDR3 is TGCGCCAGCAGCTTGGCCGGGGGGGAGTGGAAAGATACGCAGTATTTT.

As DNA, the CDR3 is TGTGCCAGTAGTATCGCCGGGACTTGGGGTGGCTACACCTTC. Encoded protein: CASSIAGTWGGYTF. The J gene is TRBJ1-2, the V gene TRBV19; D may be TRBD1 (5 bases). V gave up 3 bases and J gave up 7 bases, with 15 bases separating them. The CDR3 loop spans 14 amino acids. Germline loops: CDR1 LNHDA, CDR2 SQIVND (reference sequence).

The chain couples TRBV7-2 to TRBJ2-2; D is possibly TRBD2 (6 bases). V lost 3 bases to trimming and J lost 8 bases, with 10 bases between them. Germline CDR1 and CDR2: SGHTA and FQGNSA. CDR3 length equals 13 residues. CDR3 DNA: TGTGCCAGCAGCTTCCTACGGGGGGGGGAGCTGTTTTTT. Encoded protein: CASSFLRGGELFF.

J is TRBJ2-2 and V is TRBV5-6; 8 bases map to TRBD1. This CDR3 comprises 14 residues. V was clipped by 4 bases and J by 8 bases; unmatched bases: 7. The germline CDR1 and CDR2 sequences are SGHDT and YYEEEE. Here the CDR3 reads CASSKDRVRGELFF. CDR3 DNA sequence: TGTGCCAGCAGCAAGGACAGGGTTCGGGGGGAGCTGTTTTTT.

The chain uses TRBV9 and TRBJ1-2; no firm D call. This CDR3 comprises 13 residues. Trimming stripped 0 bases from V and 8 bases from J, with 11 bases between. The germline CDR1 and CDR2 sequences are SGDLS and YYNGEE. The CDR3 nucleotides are TGTGCCAGCAGCGTAGGTGGCTCCCTGGGCTACACCTTC. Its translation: CASSVGGSLGYTF.

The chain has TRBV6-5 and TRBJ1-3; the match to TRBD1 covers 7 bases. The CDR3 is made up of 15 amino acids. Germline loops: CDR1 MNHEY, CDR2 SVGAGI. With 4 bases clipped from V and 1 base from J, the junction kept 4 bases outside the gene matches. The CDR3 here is CASSFTGDSGNTIYF. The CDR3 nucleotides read TGTGCCAGCAGTTTCACAGGGGATTCTGGAAACACCATATATTTT.

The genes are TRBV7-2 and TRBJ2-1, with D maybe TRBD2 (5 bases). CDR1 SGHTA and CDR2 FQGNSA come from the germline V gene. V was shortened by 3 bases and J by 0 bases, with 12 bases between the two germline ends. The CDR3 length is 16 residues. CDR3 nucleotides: TGTGCCAGCAGCTTGTCTAGACTAAGCTCCTACAATGAGCAGTTCTTC. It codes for CASSLSRLSSYNEQFF.